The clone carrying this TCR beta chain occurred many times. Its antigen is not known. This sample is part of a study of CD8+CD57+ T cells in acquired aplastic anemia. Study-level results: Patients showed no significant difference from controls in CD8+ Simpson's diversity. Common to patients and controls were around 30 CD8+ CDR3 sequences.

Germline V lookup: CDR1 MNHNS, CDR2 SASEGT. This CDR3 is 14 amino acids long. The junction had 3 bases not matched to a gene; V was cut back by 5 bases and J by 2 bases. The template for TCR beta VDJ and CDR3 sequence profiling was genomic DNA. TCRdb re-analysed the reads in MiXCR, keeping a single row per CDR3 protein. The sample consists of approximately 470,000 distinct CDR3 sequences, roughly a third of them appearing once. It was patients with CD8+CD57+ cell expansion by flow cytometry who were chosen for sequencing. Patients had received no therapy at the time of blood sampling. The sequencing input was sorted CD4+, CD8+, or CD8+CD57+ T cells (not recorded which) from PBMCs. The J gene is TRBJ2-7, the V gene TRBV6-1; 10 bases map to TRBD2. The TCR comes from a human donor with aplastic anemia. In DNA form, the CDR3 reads TGTGCCAGCAGTACGCTAGCGGGAGCCTACGAGCAGTACTTC. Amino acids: CASSTLAGAYEQYF.